The table lists the clone carrying this T cell receptor (beta chain) with a count of one. These data come from a study of cytomegalovirus exposure and HLA in healthy donors. The protocol was immunoSEQ multiplex PCR, while the TCRdb copy is restricted to in-frame clones and leaves out a portion. The sample lists 150,000 to 200,000 clones; around four fifths were seen once. The CDR3 contains 11 residues. The germline gives CDR1 SGHTA, CDR2 FQGNSA. The V and J ends lost 5 bases and 2 bases respectively, with 4 bases between them. The rearrangement links TRBV7-2 to TRBJ2-7; D uncertain. This TCR was recovered from a man aged 25 to 40 in good health and CMV-seropositive. Input material: PBMCs. CDR3 coding DNA: TGTGCCAGCAGCCCTCCCTACGAGCAGTACTTC. This encodes CASSPPYEQYF.